The sequence of this TCR beta chain was determined in a study of T-cell reconstitution after alpha-beta-depleted transplantation in children. Unique molecular identifiers were used in preparing the TCRbeta library. TCRdb used MiXCR to reprocess the PCR reads, holding one entry per CDR3 protein. The table has around 700,000 distinct CDR3 sequences, roughly 14% seen once; the top ten hold around 0.79%. Findings of the study overall: In patients about two months after transplant, alpha-beta T cells reportedly arose from several hundred expanded graft clones. Some patients owed their high day-60 TCRbeta diversity to surviving recipient T cells and thymic progenitors. T-cell counts and diversity at one year following transplant were attributed mainly to newly produced T cells.

The CDR3 has 16 residues. The germline gives CDR1 MGHRA, CDR2 YSYEKL. With regard to this clonotype: Its target is unknown. The junction does not match germline at one end; this may be a read error.

The specimen comprised PBMCs, sampled before TCRalphabeta/CD19-depleted stem cell transplant. The sequence was obtained from a girl aged 2-9 years with congenital amegakaryocytic thrombocytopenia, due to receive a stem cell transplant. The chain has TRBV4-1 and TRBJ2-3; 8 bases are shared with TRBD2. The CDR3 loop is CASGPGLVGRTDTQYF. The CDR3 DNA follows: TGTGCCAGCGGCCCGGGACTAGTGGGCAGGACAGATACGCAGTATTTT.